This TCR beta chain derives from a study of blood T cells in healthy people across ages. Study observations and caveats: Unsorted PBMC input precluded a conclusive naive versus antigen-experienced comparison. Versus aged donors, long-lived donors had higher diversity and more naive CD4+ cells.

CDR3 size: 13 residues. V was cut by 1 base and J by 7 bases, with 9 bases left in between. Germline CDR1 and CDR2: SGHRS and YFSETQ. On this clonotype itself: Antigen specificity is unknown.

A J-beta primer mix and a sample-barcoded 5' primer were used in a second PCR of about 7 to 12 cycles. Every sample produced at least 2.5 million CDR3-containing paired-end reads. TCRdb reanalysed the 5' RACE reads using MiXCR and keeps one entry per CDR3 protein. Here the sample spans about 600,000 distinct CDR3 sequences, under 55% being singletons. The sequence was obtained from an elderly man in good health. The rearrangement uses TRBV5-1 and TRBJ1-5; D call uncertain. The material sequenced was blood. CDR3 sequence reads: CASSLTGPQPQHF. Here the CDR3 DNA reads TGCGCCAGCAGCTTGACGGGTCCCCAGCCCCAGCATTTT.